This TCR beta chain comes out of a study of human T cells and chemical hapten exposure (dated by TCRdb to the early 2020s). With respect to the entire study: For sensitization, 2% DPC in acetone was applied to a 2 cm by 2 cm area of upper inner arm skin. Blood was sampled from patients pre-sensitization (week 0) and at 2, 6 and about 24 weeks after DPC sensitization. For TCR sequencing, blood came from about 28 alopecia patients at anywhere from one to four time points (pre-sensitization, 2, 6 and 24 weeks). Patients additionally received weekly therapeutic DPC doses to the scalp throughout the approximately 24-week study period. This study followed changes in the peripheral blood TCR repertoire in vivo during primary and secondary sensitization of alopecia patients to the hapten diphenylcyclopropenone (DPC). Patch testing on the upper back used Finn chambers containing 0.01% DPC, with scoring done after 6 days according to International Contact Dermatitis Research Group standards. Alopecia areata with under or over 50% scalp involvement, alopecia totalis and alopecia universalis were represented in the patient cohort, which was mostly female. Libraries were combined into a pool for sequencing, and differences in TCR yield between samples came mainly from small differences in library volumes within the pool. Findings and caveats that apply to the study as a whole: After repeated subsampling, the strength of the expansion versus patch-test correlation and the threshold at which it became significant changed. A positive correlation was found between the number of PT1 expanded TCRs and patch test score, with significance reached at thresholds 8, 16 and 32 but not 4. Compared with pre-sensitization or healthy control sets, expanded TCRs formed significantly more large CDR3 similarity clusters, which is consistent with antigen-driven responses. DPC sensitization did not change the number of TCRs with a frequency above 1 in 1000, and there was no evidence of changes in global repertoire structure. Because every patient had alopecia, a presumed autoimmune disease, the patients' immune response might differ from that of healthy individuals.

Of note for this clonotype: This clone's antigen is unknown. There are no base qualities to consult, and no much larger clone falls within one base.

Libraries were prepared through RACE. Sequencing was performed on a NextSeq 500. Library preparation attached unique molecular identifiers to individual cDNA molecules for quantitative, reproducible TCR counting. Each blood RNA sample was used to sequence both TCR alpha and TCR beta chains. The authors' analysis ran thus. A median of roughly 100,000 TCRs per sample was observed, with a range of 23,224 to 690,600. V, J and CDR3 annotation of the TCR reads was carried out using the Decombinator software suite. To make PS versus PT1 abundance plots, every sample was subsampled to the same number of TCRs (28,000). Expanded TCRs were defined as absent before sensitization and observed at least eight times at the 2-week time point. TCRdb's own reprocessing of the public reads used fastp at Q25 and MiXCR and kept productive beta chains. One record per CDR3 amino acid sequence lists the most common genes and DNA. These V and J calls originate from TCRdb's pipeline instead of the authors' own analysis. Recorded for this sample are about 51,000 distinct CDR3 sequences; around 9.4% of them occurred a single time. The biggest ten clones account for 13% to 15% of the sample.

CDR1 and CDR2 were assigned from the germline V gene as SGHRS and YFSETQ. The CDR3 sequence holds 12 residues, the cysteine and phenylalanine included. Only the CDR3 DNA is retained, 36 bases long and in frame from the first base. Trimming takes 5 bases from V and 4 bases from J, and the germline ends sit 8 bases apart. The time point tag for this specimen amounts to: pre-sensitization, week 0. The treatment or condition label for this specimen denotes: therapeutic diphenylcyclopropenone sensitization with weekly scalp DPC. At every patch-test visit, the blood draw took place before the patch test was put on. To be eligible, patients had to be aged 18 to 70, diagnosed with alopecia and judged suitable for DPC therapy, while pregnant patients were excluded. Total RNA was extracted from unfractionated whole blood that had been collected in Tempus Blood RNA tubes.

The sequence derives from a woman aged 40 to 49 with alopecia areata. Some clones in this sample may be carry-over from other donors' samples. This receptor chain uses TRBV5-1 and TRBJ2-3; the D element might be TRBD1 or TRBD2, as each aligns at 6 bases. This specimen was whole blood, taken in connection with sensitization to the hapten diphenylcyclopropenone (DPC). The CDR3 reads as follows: CASREGADTQYF. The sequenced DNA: TGCGCCAGCAGGGAGGGGGCAGATACGCAGTATTTT.